The 28 T cell receptor beta chains in this list originate from one sample, sequenced in a study of shared clonotypes between healthy human individuals. Produced via immunoSEQ multiplex PCR; TCRdb's table is partial and in-frame only. The data show 2 million to 2.5 million clones, roughly 93% seen once. The sequencing sample was made of naive CD4+ T cells from PBMCs. Subset described: CD45RA+ positively selected. Receptors originate from a man younger than 35 in good health. Some clones in this sample may be carry-over from other donors' samples.

The J gene is TRBJ2-7, the V gene TRBV7-6, with D uncertain. CDR1 is SGHVS, CDR2 FNYEAQ, per germline. V lost 2 bases, J lost 4 bases, and 15 bases lay in between. The CDR3 contains 15 residues. The CDR3 bases are TGTGCCAGCAGCTTATCTGACGGGTCCGTTTACGAGCAGTACTTC. It yields the protein CASSLSDGSVYEQYF.

The genes are TRBV5-1 and TRBJ2-7; weak D call: TRBD1 (5 bases). Trimming shortened V by 3 bases and J by 4 bases, and 14 bases separated the two germline ends. CDR3 size: 14 residues. Germline assignment: CDR1 SGHRS and CDR2 YFSETQ. The CDR3 region is CASSSLNPGYEQYF. CDR3 in DNA: TGCGCCAGCAGCTCCTTGAACCCAGGGTACGAGCAGTACTTC.

This sequence joins TRBV7-8 and TRBJ2-7; D is ambiguous. Trimming stripped 6 bases from V and 2 bases from J, with 14 bases between. The CDR3 extends over 14 amino acids. Germline V gene data show CDR1 as SGHVS and CDR2 as FQNEAQ. CDR3 in amino acids: CASSLRAGTYEQYF. As DNA, the CDR3 is TGTGCCAGCAGTCTTAGGGCAGGAACCTACGAGCAGTACTTC.

J is TRBJ2-7 and V is TRBV7-6, with 9 bases identical to TRBD1. V shed 3 bases and J 5 bases; nucleotides not matched to a gene: 5. This CDR3 contains 14 residues. CDR1 and CDR2 (germline): SGHVS, FNYEAQ. The CDR3 coding sequence is TGTGCCAGCAGCTTCGGACAGGGGTCCAACGAGCAGTACTTC. Amino acid sequence: CASSFGQGSNEQYF.

The chain uses TRBV5-6 and TRBJ2-7; a weak D match, TRBD1 (7 bases). Trimming stripped 2 bases from V and 4 bases from J, with 10 bases between. CDR1 is SGHDT and CDR2 is YYEEEE in the germline V gene. The CDR3 runs 13 residues. The CDR3 DNA reads as TGTGCCAGCAGCTTACAGGGGAGGTACGAGCAGTACTTC. This translates into CASSLQGRYEQYF.

The V call is TRBV5-1, the J call TRBJ2-2, with unresolved D. Per the germline V gene, CDR1 is SGHRS and CDR2 is YFSETQ. The ends were cut back, 4 bases at V and 1 base at J, with 14 bases in the middle. The CDR3 has 16 residues. This CDR3 is CASSADSPGNTGELFF. The CDR3 region has the DNA TGCGCCAGCAGCGCCGACTCCCCCGGGAACACCGGGGAGCTGTTTTTT.

The rearrangement uses TRBV19 and TRBJ2-2, with 11 nucleotides matching TRBD2. Trimming at V came to 5 bases and at J to 4 bases, leaving 6 bases not matched to a gene. The CDR3 is 16 residues long. Germline assignment: CDR1 LNHDA and CDR2 SQIVND (reference sequence). The CDR3 sequence is CASSPPSGRITGELFF. In DNA, the CDR3 is TGTGCCAGTAGTCCCCCTAGCGGGAGGATCACCGGGGAGCTGTTTTTT.

As concerns this clone: Other DNA sequences in the sample encode the same CDR3. The genes are TRBV6-5 and TRBJ2-5; D is unclear. The V and J ends lost 0 bases and 2 bases respectively, with 7 bases between them. The germline V gene has CDR1 MNHEY and CDR2 SVGAGI. This CDR3 has 14 residues. CDR3 amino acids: CASSYSRVQETQYF. The CDR3 DNA reads as TGTGCCAGCAGTTACTCTAGGGTGCAAGAGACCCAGTACTTC.

This clone is a singleton in its sample. Other nucleotide sequences in the sample specify the same CDR3. The CDR3, as DNA: TGCGCCAGCAGCTTGAATGGCGGATCCTACAATGAGCAGTTCTTC. Translation: CASSLNGGSYNEQFF. This chain joins TRBV5-1 and TRBJ2-1; no firm D call. Per germline, CDR1 SGHRS and CDR2 YFSETQ. There are 15 residues in the CDR3. The V gene lost 1 base and the J gene lost 1 base, with 9 bases spanning the gap.

The chain uses TRBV9 and TRBJ2-5, with D possibly being TRBD1 (5 bases). V was shortened by 0 bases and J by 2 bases, with 17 bases between the two germline ends. The germline V gene encodes CDR1 SGDLS and CDR2 YYNGEE. The CDR3 length is 17 residues. The CDR3 sequence is CASSVGTPGSLQETQYF. The CDR3 DNA is TGTGCCAGCAGCGTAGGGACACCGGGTTCACTTCAAGAGACCCAGTACTTC.

The chain is built from TRBV2 and TRBJ1-1, with unresolved D. Germline assignment: CDR1 SNHLY and CDR2 FYNNEI. CDR3 size: 14 residues. Trimming removed 7 bases at V and 2 bases at J, with 14 bases between. The CDR3 loop is CASMSFDTNTEAFF. The CDR3 nucleotides read TGTGCCAGCATGTCCTTCGACACAAACACTGAAGCTTTCTTT.

J is TRBJ2-7 and V is TRBV30; D uncertain. CDR1 and CDR2 from the germline V gene are GTSNPN and SVGIG (reference sequence). The CDR3 length is 14 residues. Trimming took off 2 bases at V and 6 bases at J, with 17 bases between the two ends. In nucleotides, the CDR3 is TGTGCCTGGAGTCCGGCCCTCCTAGGCCCCGAGCAGTACTTC. Its protein is CAWSPALLGPEQYF.

The rearrangement joins TRBV9 to TRBJ1-4; perhaps TRBD1 as D (6 bases). Germline V gene sequence: CDR1 SGDLS, CDR2 YYNGEE. There are 13 residues in the CDR3. The ends were cut back, 3 bases at V and 7 bases at J, with 10 bases in the middle. The CDR3 sequence is CASSERGSEKLFF. The CDR3 region has the DNA TGTGCCAGCAGCGAGAGGGGGAGTGAAAAACTGTTTTTT.

J is TRBJ2-7 and V is TRBV9; no clear D gene. The CDR3 extends over 13 amino acids. Germline V gene lookup returns CDR1 SGDLS and CDR2 YYNGEE. Trimming removed 1 base at V and 7 bases at J, with 12 bases between. The CDR3 reads CASSVLASGEQYF. Here the CDR3 DNA reads TGTGCCAGCAGCGTACTCGCATCTGGGGAGCAGTACTTC.

This clone has just one count. This rearrangement joins TRBV6-5 to TRBJ2-1, with 10 bases aligning to TRBD1. V was clipped by 4 bases and J by 13 bases; unmatched bases: 10. CDR3 size: 14 residues. Germline CDR1 MNHEY, CDR2 SVGAGI. The CDR3 here is CASSFRTGGLIQFF. The DNA of the CDR3 is TGTGCCAGCAGTTTTAGGACAGGGGGTCTTATACAGTTCTTC.

The chain carries TRBV7-2 and TRBJ2-7, with D possibly TRBD2 on 5 matching bases. Trimming took 6 bases from V and 3 from J, leaving 18 bases between them. Looked up from germline, CDR1 is SGHTA and CDR2 is FQGNSA. The CDR3 covers 15 residues. The CDR3 spells CASSSRSGSYYEQYF. As DNA, the CDR3 is TGTGCCAGCAGTTCCCGAAGCGGTTCCTACTACGAGCAGTACTTC.

The DNA for the CDR3 is TGTGCCAGCTGGGGACTATCTGAAGCTTTCTTT. This codes for CASWGLSEAFF. The chain couples TRBV6-5 to TRBJ1-1; tentatively, D is TRBD1 (5 bases). Trimming took off 8 bases at V and 6 bases at J, with 10 bases between the two ends. Germline CDR1 is MNHEY and CDR2 is SVGAGI. This CDR3 has 11 amino acids.

This chain connects TRBV28 to TRBJ1-5, with D perhaps TRBD1 (6 bases). Between the trimmed V and J ends, which lost 4 bases and 0 bases, there was a span of 13 bases. CDR1 is MDHEN, CDR2 SYDVKM, per germline. The CDR3 covers 16 residues. The DNA for the CDR3 is TGTGCCAGCAGTTCCCTCAGGGGTTATAGCAATCAGCCCCAGCATTTT. It encodes CASSSLRGYSNQPQHF.

The V gene is TRBV10-2, the J gene TRBJ2-7; 7 bases align to TRBD2. CDR1 WSHSY and CDR2 SAAADI come from the germline V gene. After removal of 8 bases from V and 0 bases from J, the junction contained 4 bases not matched to a gene. The CDR3 extends over 13 amino acids. The CDR3 loop is CASYGGISYEQYF. CDR3 coding DNA: TGCGCCAGCTACGGGGGGATCTCCTACGAGCAGTACTTC.

V usage is TRBV5-1 and J usage is TRBJ2-2, with 10 bases matching TRBD2. The CDR3 extends over 16 amino acids. CDR1 and CDR2 (germline): SGHRS, YFSETQ. The J segment lost 2 bases and the V segment lost 6 bases, leaving 7 bases of the junction unmatched. The CDR3 region has the DNA TGCGCCAGCAAAAAAGCGGGAGGGCCCAACACCGGGGAGCTGTTTTTT. It translates to CASKKAGGPNTGELFF.

This chain uses TRBV4-1 with TRBJ1-1, with 8 bases aligning to TRBD1. Unmatched junction bases numbered 10, after V lost 0 bases and J lost 1 base. CDR3 size: 18 residues. Germline V gene sequence: CDR1 MGHRA, CDR2 YSYEKL. The CDR3 sequence: CASSQDPKDRVWNTEAFF. The CDR3 DNA reads TGCGCCAGCAGCCAAGATCCCAAGGACAGGGTGTGGAACACTGAAGCTTTCTTT.

This chain connects TRBV2 to TRBJ2-7; no clear D gene. The CDR3 runs 12 residues. The V gene lost 5 bases and the J gene lost 0 bases, with 5 bases spanning the gap. CDR1 is SNHLY and CDR2 is FYNNEI in the germline V gene. As DNA, the CDR3 is TGTGCCAGCAGTAAGACCTCCTACGAGCAGTACTTC. Translation gives CASSKTSYEQYF.

The chain links TRBV10-3 to TRBJ1-5; 7 bases map to TRBD1. Germline V gene sequence: CDR1 ENHRY, CDR2 SYGVKD. The CDR3 consists of 15 residues. The V segment lost 0 bases and the J segment 2 bases; nucleotides outside the gene matches: 1. CDR3 protein: CAISESTGRNQPQHF. The CDR3 nucleotides are TGTGCCATCAGTGAGTCGACAGGGCGCAATCAGCCCCAGCATTTT.

V and J are TRBV6-5 and TRBJ2-1; tentatively, D is TRBD2 (5 bases). Trimming shortened V by 4 bases and J by 0 bases, and 13 bases separated the two germline ends. Germline CDR1 reads MNHEY; CDR2 reads SVGAGI. The CDR3 spans 16 residues. CDR3 DNA sequence: TGTGCCAGCAGTTCTTCCGGGGTTAGCTCCTACAATGAGCAGTTCTTC. Protein product: CASSSSGVSSYNEQFF.

The chain employs TRBV6-5 and TRBJ2-3; D might be TRBD2 (6 bases). Germline CDR1 and CDR2: MNHEY and SVGAGI. V dropped 6 bases and J dropped 4 bases, with 11 bases sitting between them. The CDR3 extends over 13 amino acids. CDR3 DNA: TGTGCCAGCAGCTCCTCGGGGGCAGATACGCAGTATTTT. It yields the protein CASSSSGADTQYF.

The sample holds a few counts of this clone. V gene TRBV2 combines with J gene TRBJ2-2, with a weak D call TRBD1 (5 bases). The CDR3 covers 12 residues. Trimming cost V 10 bases and J 1 base, with 7 bases left between them. CDR1 is SNHLY, CDR2 FYNNEI, per germline. DNA of the CDR3: TGTGCCAAGGGGCAGAACACCGGGGAGCTGTTTTTT. This encodes CAKGQNTGELFF.

The rearrangement uses TRBV28 and TRBJ1-5; 7 bases are shared with TRBD1. Losses at the gene ends were 1 base for V and 8 bases for J; bases not matched to a gene: 2. Germline V gene sequence: CDR1 MDHEN, CDR2 SYDVKM. The CDR3 consists of 13 residues. CDR3 sequence: CASSLLGGKPQHF. CDR3 nucleotides: TGTGCCAGCAGTTTATTAGGGGGCAAGCCCCAGCATTTT. The entire variable domain, with the rest obtained from reference TRBV28 and TRBJ1-5, is as follows: DVKVTQSSRYLVKRTGEKVFLECVQDMDHENMFWYRQDPGLGLRLIYFSYDVKMKEKGDIPEGYSVSREKKERFSLILESASTNQTSMYLCASSLLGGKPQHFGDGTRLSIL.

This clone came up once. The gene calls are TRBV29-1 and TRBJ2-7; 7 nucleotides match TRBD1. The V and J ends lost 7 bases and 3 bases, in that order; junction bases with no gene match: 9. Germline V gives CDR1 SQVTM, CDR2 ANQGSEA. The CDR3 length is 13 residues. The CDR3 coding sequence is TGCAGCGCCATAAATACAGGGGACTACGAGCAGTACTTC. Translating it yields CSAINTGDYEQYF.